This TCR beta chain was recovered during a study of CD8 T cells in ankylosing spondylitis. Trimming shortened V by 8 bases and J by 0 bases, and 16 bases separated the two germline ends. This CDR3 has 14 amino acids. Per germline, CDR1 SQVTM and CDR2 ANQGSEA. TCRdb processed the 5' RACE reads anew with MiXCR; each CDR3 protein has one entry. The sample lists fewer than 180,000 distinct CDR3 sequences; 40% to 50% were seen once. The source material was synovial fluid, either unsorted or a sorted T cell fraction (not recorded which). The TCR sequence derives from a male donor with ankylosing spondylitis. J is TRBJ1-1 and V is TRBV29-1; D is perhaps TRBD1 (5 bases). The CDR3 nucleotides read TGCAGCTCAGGGAGTACGGTCATGAACACTGAAGCTTTCTTT. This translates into CSSGSTVMNTEAFF.